The text below deals with one T cell receptor beta chain. Its target antigen remains unknown. The record has no base qualities; no much larger clone is one base away. To prepare the library, the immunoSEQ multiplex PCR assay was applied. TCR beta CDR3 sequencing was performed on DNA from the cultured, isolated CD4+ T cells. As for the authors' bioinformatics: Non-productive TCR sequences were removed and reads were trimmed to the CDR3 region, keeping CDR3s of at least 7 amino acids. Antigen-specific clonotypes were identified with the MANAFEST web app by comparing expansion in peptide wells against reference cultures. To be called positive, a clone needed expansion at FDR<0.05 compared with the reference and with all other wells, an odds ratio greater than 5, and a frequency greater than 0.1% in two replicate wells. A clonotype was called cross-reactive if it was significantly expanded both in SARS-CoV-2 spike wells and in at least one common cold coronavirus spike condition. CDR3 similarity was assessed by Levenshtein distance with the stringdist R package, and unrooted trees were built with ape in R 3.6.1. TCRdb re-hosts the immuneACCESS table, in-frame sequences only. Its copies lack some clones; in the studies checked, an unresolved V gene accounts for under half of them, and the cause for the rest is not known. That table is the source of V, J and clone size, and D and trimming were worked out from the DNA. The sample contains approximately 16,000 clones, roughly 70% of them found a single time. The ten largest clones take up approximately 25% of the sample.

To identify antigen-specific CD4+ T cell clonotypes by their expansion, the ViraFEST assay first stimulated PBMC with viral peptide pools and then applied TCR sequencing. After less than 13 days of culture, CD4+ T cells were isolated with the EasySep CD4+ T cell isolation kit. Each participant got two doses of an mRNA SARS-CoV-2 vaccine, either BNT162b2 or mRNA-1273. Negative nucleocapsid antibody results before and after vaccination confirmed that the healthy vaccine recipients had no prior SARS-CoV-2 infection. Two million PBMC per well were cultured in IMDM with around 5% human AB serum, roughly 11 IU/ml IL-2 and gentamicin, plus 10 ug/ml peptides. Half of the culture medium was replaced with fresh IL-2-containing medium on days 3 and 7. Each peptide stimulation condition was cultured in triplicate wells unless otherwise noted. PBMC were separated from whole blood using Ficoll-Paque Plus gradient centrifugation and were then either cryopreserved at -140C or used fresh. The overlapping peptide pools covered the spike proteins of SARS-CoV-2 and of the common cold coronaviruses HCoV-NL63, HCoV-OC43 and HCoV-229E. The QIAamp micro DNA kit was used to extract genomic DNA from the cultured CD4+ T cells.

The CDR3 starts with the cysteine, ends with the phenylalanine, and has 15 residues. Of all the DNA, just the CDR3 is kept, 45 bases in frame from base 1. Trimming removed 5 bases from V and 4 bases from J, leaving 15 bases between the germline ends. Based on the germline V gene (reference sequence), the CDR1 and CDR2 sequences are LNHNV and YYDKDF. This specimen comes from a study of vaccination effects on CD4 cells after COVID-19 (dated 2022 in TCRdb). Some background on the complete study: Post-vaccine samples across the study were collected a median of 72 days after the second dose, with a range of 14 to 241. In both COVID-19 convalescent patients and infection-naive vaccine recipients, the study compared SARS-CoV-2 spike-specific CD4+ TCR repertoires from before mRNA vaccination with those from after it. The full study included some 10 COVID-19 convalescent patients and several SARS-CoV-2-naive healthy vaccine recipients. Cultures from other donors in the study were sequenced using the Oncomine TCR Beta short-read assay on an Illumina iSeq 100.

Overall study outcomes, separate from this receptor: In healthy vaccine recipients, vaccine-induced clones were almost all SARS-CoV-2 mono-reactive, with only 1 of 255 being cross-reactive with common cold coronaviruses. Marked clonal contraction was observed in both infection-induced and vaccine-induced clones at late post-vaccination timepoints, consistent with waning T cell responses. Limitations of the study were the small number of convalescent patients and the absence of early post-infection timepoints.

This clonotype was obtained from a human donor who received a COVID-19 vaccine. Source: CD4+ T cells from PBMCs cultured with HCoV-NL63 spike peptides, taken after COVID-19 vaccination. What the cell subset or site label conveys for this sample: HCoV-NL63 spike overlapping peptide pool stimulation. Rearrangement joined TRBV15 to TRBJ1-5, with a weak D call of TRBD1 (6 bases match). The CDR3 has the sequence CATSPTGPRNQPQHF. The DNA is as follows: TGTGCCACCAGCCCTACAGGGCCAAGAAATCAGCCCCAGCATTTT.